The present entry profiles one T cell receptor (beta chain) with its context. This sample was taken from a study of blood T cells in healthy people across ages. The V gene's germline CDR1 is MDHEN and CDR2 SYDVKM. This CDR3 has 14 amino acids. The V gene lost 9 bases and the J gene lost 1 base, with 14 bases spanning the gap. Alongside a J-beta primer mix, a sample-barcoded 5' primer served in a second PCR lasting about 7 to 12 cycles. TCRdb re-derived calls from the 5' RACE reads in MiXCR, one entry per CDR3 protein. This sample has 780,000 or so distinct CDR3 sequences; 53% occur once, and the top ten carry 41%.

The rearrangement uses TRBV28 and TRBJ2-3, with D perhaps TRBD2 (5 bases). The receptor's source is a man older than 75 in good health. Sequenced input: blood. The CDR3 reads CASNSWGGTDTQYF. CDR3 coding DNA: TGTGCCAGTAACTCCTGGGGAGGCACAGATACGCAGTATTTT.